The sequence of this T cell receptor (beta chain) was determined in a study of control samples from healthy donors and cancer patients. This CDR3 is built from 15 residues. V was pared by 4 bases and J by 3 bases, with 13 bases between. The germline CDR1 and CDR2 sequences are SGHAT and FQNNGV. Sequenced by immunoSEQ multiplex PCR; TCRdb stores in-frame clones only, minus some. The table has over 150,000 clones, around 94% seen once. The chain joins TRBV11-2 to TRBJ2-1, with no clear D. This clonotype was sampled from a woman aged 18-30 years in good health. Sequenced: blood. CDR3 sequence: CASSSLRSYYNEQFF. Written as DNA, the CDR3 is TGTGCCAGCAGCTCACTCAGAAGCTACTACAATGAGCAGTTCTTC.